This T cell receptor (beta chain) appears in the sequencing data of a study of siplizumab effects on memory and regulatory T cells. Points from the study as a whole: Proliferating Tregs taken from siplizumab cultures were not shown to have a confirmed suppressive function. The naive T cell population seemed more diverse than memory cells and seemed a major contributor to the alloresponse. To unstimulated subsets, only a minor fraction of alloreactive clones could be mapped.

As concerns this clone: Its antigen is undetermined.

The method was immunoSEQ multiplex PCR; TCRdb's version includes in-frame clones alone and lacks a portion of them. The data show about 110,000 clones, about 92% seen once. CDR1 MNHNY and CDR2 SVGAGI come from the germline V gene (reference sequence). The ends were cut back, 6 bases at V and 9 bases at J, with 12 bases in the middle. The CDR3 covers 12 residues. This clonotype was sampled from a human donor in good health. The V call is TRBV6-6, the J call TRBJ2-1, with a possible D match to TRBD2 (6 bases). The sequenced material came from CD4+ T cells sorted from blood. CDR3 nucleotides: TGTGCCAGCAGACGCCGGGAGAGTGAGCAGTTCTTC. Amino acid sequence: CASRRRESEQFF.